This TCR beta chain was documented in a study of blood T cells in healthy people across ages (dated by TCRdb to between 2015 and 2016). For context, the study as a whole: In model experiments, template switching captured about one uniquely barcoded TCR beta cDNA molecule for every two T cells. To track age-related changes in TCR beta repertoire diversity, the study relied on deep sequencing normalized with unique cDNA molecular identifiers. For two donors (one aged 18 to 30 and one aged 80 or older), the study analyzed two additional independent replicas of 1 million unique cDNA reads from the same blood draw. The donors were divided into four age groups: young (average around 16 years), middle-aged (almost 40), aged (around 67) and long-lived (roughly 88).

Notes on this clonotype: What antigen it recognizes has not been identified. Qualities for individual bases were not recorded, and no much larger clone is one base off.

The donors were about 40 Caucasian individuals from Russia, aged roughly 6 to 90 years, who were systemically healthy. Each donor gave roughly 9.5 milliliters of peripheral blood, collected into EDTA-treated Vacutainer tubes. Ficoll-Paque density-gradient centrifugation was used to isolate PBMCs, with at least 6 million obtained per sample. Total RNA was extracted from PBMCs with Trizol reagent, with at least 5.5 micrograms obtained per sample. For every donor, flow cytometry on a PBMC aliquot measured the percentage of naive CD45RAhigh/CD27high T cells. The V end gives up 4 bases and the J end 6 bases, leaving 4 bases in the junction not matched to a gene. According to the germline V gene (reference sequence), CDR1 reads SEHNR and CDR2 reads FQNEAQ. CDR3 length: 13 amino acids, cysteine to phenylalanine. CDR3 DNA is the only sequence kept; it has 39 bases, read in frame from the first base. Library method: 5' RACE. Sequencer: Illumina HiSeq 2500. A second PCR of about 6 to 12 cycles was performed with a sample-barcoded 5' primer and a J-beta primer mix. A unique molecular identifier was introduced onto each TCR beta cDNA molecule by a template-switch 5' adaptor carrying 12 random nucleotides. Each sample yielded at least 2.5 million CDR3-containing paired-end reads. First-strand cDNA synthesis was performed from all RNA using the Mint cDNA synthesis kit, with priming by a TRBC-specific oligonucleotide. Following uracil-DNA glycosylase treatment, all cDNA underwent a first 18-cycle PCR with the universal primers M1SS and BC2_uni_R. Under the source paper's analysis protocol: For normalization, 1 million high-quality reads were randomly selected from each sample, with every read carrying a distinct molecular identifier. Instead of being binned into consensus sequences, reads that shared molecular identifiers were thrown out. MiTCR, run with a Q25 quality threshold and the strictest error-elimination algorithm, handled CDR3 identification, clonotype clustering and error correction. Lower-bound total TCR beta diversity was estimated with a nonparametric unseen species model using Euler transformation. TCRdb ran its own pipeline on the public reads, namely fastp trimming at Q25 and MiXCR clone calling, and kept in-frame beta chains. Each CDR3 protein appears once, grouped with its most common genes and DNA. TCRdb's processing, not the study's, gives the V and J calls here. For this sample the table gives some 1,000,000 distinct CDR3 sequences, of which under 30% were detected only once. Around 0.7% of the sample rests with the top ten.

On the study overall, not on this receptor specifically: The percentage of naive T cells measured by flow cytometry correlated strongly with observed TCR beta diversity. The long-lived group showed more naive CD4+ T cells, fewer expanded clones and increased TCR diversity than the aged group, suggesting age selection. Because donor CMV infection status was unknown, age-related changes in expanded clonotypes were potentially confounded. Estimates of total diversity from one million sequenced T cells were regarded as lower bounds and underestimates. Bulk unsorted PBMC profiling prevented conclusive comparison of naive and antigen-experienced compartments. As age increased, observed TCR beta diversity per million T cells dropped in a roughly linear way, and a significant reduction was already evident by age 40.

This same sample was also taken into another study, of T cells of mothers and their children. The other study reports the following: Donors were nine systemically healthy Caucasian individuals: three mothers and their six children. cDNA synthesis used all of the extracted RNA, with 1.5 ug of RNA in each 15 ul reaction. In the second PCR, the M1S primer added sample barcodes and 2-4 random nucleotides. Over 8 million TCR beta CDR3 reads were obtained for each mother, and millions of reads were obtained for each child. TCR recombination output is similarly shaped by thymic selection in related and unrelated pairs, with a minor effect exerted by inherited differences. Normalized repertoire overlap in related mother-child pairs was always slightly higher than in unrelated mother-child pairs, but the difference was never significant. Persistent microchimeric T cell clones were not detected, at a sensitivity of about 100 clones per million clonotypes. The study used deep NGS to compare TCR beta repertoires of mothers and children, seeking features distinguishing related mother-child pairs from unrelated individuals. Mothers averaged roughly 40 +/- 4 years of age and children averaged around 11 +/- 4 years. Libraries were sequenced on Illumina HiSeq 2000 with 100+100 nt paired-end reads after adapter ligation with NEBNext reagents. To prevent cross-contamination, the mother and child libraries were prepared one month apart and sequenced in separate runs. Between roughly 500,000 and 2,100,000 distinct TCR beta clonotypes were identified per donor. Naive TCR beta clonotypes were estimated from low-frequency clonotypes matched to each donor's FACS-determined naive share, without sorting.

The clonotype originates from a girl aged 2 to 9 in good health. Sample: blood. The V and J genes are TRBV7-9 and TRBJ2-7, with 9 central nucleotides matching TRBD1. For the CDR3, the sequence is CASSSTGGREQYF. The nucleotides read TGTGCCAGCAGCTCTACAGGGGGCCGCGAGCAGTACTTC.